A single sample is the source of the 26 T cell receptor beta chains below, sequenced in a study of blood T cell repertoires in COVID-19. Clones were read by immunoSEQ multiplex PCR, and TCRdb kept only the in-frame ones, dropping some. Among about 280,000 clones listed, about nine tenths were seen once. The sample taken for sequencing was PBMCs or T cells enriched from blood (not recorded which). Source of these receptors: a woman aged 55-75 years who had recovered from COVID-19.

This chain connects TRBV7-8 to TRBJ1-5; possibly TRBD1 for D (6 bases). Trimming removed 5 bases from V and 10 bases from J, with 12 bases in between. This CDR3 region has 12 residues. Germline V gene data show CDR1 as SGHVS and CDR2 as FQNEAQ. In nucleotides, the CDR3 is TGTGCCAGCAGCCCCGAGGGGGTACCCCAGCATTTT. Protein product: CASSPEGVPQHF.

The CDR3 nucleotides are TGTGCCAGTTCGGGACAGGGGACAGGGGAGCTGTTTTTT. Its translation: CASSGQGTGELFF. The chain carries TRBV19 and TRBJ2-2, with TRBD1 matching 10 bases. This CDR3 region has 13 residues. Germline lookup yields CDR1 LNHDA and CDR2 SQIVND (reference sequence). Germline trimming cut 8 bases from V and 8 bases from J; bases unmatched to any gene: 5.

The CDR3 DNA reads as TGTGCCAGCAGGGCTGACAGCAGCCCAACTGAAGCTTTCTTT. It specifies CASRADSSPTEAFF. The chain combines TRBV7-9 with TRBJ1-1; maybe TRBD1 (5 bases). The CDR3 loop spans 14 amino acids. Looked up from germline, CDR1 is SEHNR and CDR2 is FQNEAQ (reference sequence). Trimming took 6 bases from V and 5 from J, leaving 16 bases between them. The whole variable domain, remainder taken from reference TRBV7-9 and TRBJ1-1, is DTGVSQNPRHKITKRGQNVTFRCDPISEHNRLYWYRQTLGQGPEFLTYFQNEAQLEKSRLLSDRFSAERPKGSFSTLEIQRTEQGDSAMYLCASRADSSPTEAFFGQGTRLTVV.

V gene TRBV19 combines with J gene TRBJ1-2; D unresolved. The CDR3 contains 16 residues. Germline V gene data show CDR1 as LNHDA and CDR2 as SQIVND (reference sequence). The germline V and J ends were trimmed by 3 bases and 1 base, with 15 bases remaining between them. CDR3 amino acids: CASSMEGSGHNYGYTF. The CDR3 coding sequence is TGTGCCAGTAGTATGGAGGGATCCGGGCATAACTATGGCTACACCTTC.

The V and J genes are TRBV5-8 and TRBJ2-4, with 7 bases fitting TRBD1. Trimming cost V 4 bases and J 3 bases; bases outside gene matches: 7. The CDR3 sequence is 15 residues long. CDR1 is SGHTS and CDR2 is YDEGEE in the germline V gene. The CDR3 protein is CASSVCRGIKNIQYF. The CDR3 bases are TGTGCCAGCAGCGTGTGCAGGGGGATCAAAAACATTCAGTACTTC.

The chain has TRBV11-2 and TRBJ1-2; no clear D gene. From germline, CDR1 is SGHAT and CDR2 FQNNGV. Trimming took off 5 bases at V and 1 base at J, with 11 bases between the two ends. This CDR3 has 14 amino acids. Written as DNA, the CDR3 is TGTGCCAGCAGCCCCTACAGTCTTAACTATGGCTACACCTTC. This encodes CASSPYSLNYGYTF.

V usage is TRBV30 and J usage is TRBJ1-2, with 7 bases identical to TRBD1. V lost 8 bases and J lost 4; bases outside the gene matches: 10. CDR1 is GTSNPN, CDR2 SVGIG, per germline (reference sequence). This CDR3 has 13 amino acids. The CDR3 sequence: CAGTRTGGYGYTF. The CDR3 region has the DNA TGTGCCGGGACCCGGACAGGAGGCTATGGCTACACCTTC.

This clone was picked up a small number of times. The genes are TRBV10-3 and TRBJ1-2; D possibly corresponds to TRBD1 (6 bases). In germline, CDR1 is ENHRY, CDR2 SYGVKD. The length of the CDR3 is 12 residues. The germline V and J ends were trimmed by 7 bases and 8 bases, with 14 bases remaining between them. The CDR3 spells CAITSGERGYTF. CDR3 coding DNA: TGTGCCATCACCTCAGGGGAGAGGGGCTACACCTTC.

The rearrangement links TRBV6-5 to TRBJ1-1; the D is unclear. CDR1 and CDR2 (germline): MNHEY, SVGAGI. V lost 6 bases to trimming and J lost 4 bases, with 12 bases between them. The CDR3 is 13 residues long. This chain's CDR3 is CASSSLEVTEAFF. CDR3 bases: TGTGCCAGCAGCTCACTCGAGGTCACTGAAGCTTTCTTT.

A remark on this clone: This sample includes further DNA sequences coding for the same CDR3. The CDR3 loop reads CAWYRGGYTF. The CDR3 DNA reads as TGTGCCTGGTACAGGGGAGGCTACACCTTC. The rearrangement joins TRBV30 to TRBJ1-2, with 7 bases fitting TRBD1. Germline lookup yields CDR1 GTSNPN and CDR2 SVGIG (reference sequence). The CDR3 extends over 10 amino acids. V was clipped by 5 bases and J by 8 bases; unmatched bases: 2.

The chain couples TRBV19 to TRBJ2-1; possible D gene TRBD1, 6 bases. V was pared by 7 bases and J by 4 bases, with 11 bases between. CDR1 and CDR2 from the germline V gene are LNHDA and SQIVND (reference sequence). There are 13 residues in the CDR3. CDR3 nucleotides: TGTGCCAGTAATCAGGGGCCGTACAATGAGCAGTTCTTC. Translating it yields CASNQGPYNEQFF.

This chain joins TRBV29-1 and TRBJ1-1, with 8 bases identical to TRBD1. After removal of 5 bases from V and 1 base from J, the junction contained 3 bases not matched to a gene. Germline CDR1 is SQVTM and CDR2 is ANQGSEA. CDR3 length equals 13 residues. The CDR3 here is CSVSQGANTEAFF. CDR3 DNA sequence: TGCAGCGTTAGTCAGGGGGCGAACACTGAAGCTTTCTTT.

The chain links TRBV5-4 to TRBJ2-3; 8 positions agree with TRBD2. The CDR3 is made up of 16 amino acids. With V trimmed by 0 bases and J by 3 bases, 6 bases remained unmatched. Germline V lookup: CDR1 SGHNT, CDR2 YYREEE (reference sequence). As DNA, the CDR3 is TGTGCCAGCAGCTTGGATGCACAGCGGGAGACAGATACGCAGTATTTT. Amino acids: CASSLDAQRETDTQYF.

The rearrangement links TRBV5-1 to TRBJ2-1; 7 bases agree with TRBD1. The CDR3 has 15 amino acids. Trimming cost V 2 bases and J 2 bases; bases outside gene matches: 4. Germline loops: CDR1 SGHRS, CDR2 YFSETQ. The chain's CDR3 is CASSLTGTAYNEQFF. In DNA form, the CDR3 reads TGCGCCAGCAGCTTAACCGGGACAGCCTACAATGAGCAGTTCTTC.

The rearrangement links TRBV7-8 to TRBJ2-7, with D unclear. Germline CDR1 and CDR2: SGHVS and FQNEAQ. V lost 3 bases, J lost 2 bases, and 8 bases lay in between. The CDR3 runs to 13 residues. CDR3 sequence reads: CASSFERAYEQYF. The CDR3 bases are TGTGCCAGCAGCTTCGAGCGCGCCTACGAGCAGTACTTC.

The CDR3 DNA is TGTGCCAGCTCTCTCCATGGGGCTTATAATCAGCCCCAGCATTTT. It yields the protein CASSLHGAYNQPQHF. V is TRBV28 and J is TRBJ1-5, with D possibly matching TRBD1 (5 bases). V was trimmed by 8 bases and J by 4 bases, leaving 18 bases between them. From germline, CDR1 is MDHEN and CDR2 SYDVKM. There are 15 residues in the CDR3.

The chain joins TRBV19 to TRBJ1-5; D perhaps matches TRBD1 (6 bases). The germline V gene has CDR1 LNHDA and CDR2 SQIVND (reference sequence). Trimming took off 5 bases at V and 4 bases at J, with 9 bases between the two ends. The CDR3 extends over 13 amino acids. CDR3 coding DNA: TGTGCCAGTAGTGAACAGGGAAATCAGCCCCAGCATTTT. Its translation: CASSEQGNQPQHF.

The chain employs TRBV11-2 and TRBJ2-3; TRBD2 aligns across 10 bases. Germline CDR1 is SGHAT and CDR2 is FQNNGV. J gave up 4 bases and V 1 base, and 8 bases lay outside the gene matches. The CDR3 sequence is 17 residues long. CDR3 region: CASSLARAGGHSDTQYF. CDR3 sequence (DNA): TGTGCCAGCAGCTTAGCCCGAGCGGGGGGGCATTCAGATACGCAGTATTTT. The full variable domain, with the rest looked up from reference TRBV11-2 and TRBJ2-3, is EAGVAQSPRYKIIEKRQSVAFWCNPISGHATLYWYQQILGQGPKLLIQFQNNGVVDDSQLPKDRFSAERLKGVDSTLKIQPAKLEDSAVYLCASSLARAGGHSDTQYFGPGTRLTVL.

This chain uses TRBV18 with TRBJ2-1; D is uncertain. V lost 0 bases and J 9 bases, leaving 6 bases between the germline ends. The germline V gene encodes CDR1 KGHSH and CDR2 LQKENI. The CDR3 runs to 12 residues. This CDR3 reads CASSPPLSEQFF. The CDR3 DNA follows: TGTGCCAGCTCACCACCGCTCAGTGAGCAGTTCTTC. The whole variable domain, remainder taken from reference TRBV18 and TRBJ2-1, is NAGVMQNPRHLVRRRGQEARLRCSPMKGHSHVYWYRQLPEEGLKFMVYLQKENIIDESGMPKERFSAEFPKEGPSILRIQQVVRGDSAAYFCASSPPLSEQFFGPGTRLTVL.

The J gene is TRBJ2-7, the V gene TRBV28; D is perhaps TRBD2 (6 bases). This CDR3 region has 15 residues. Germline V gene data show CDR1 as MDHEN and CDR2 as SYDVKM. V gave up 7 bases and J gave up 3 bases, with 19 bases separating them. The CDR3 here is CASIPSTSLLYEQYF. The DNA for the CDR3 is TGTGCCAGCATTCCGAGTACTAGCCTTCTCTACGAGCAGTACTTC.

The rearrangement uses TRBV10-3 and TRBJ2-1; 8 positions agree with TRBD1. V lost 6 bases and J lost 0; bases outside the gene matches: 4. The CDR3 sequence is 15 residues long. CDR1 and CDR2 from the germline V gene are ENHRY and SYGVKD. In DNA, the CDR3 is TGTGCCATCAGCCCTGGACAGGGCTCCTACAATGAGCAGTTCTTC. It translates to CAISPGQGSYNEQFF.

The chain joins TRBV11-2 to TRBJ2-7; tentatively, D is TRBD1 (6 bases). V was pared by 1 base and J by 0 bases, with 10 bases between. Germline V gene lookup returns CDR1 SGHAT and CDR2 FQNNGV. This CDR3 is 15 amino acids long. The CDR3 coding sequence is TGTGCCAGCAGCTTAGCAGGGGTGAGCTCCTACGAGCAGTACTTC. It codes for CASSLAGVSSYEQYF.

The DNA of the CDR3 is TGTGCCAGCAGCTTACGAGGAAGCTCCTACAATGAGCAGTTCTTC. Translation: CASSLRGSSYNEQFF. This sequence joins TRBV7-6 and TRBJ2-1, with unresolved D. The CDR3 is 15 amino acids. Per germline, CDR1 SGHVS and CDR2 FNYEAQ. Trimming took off 2 bases at V and 0 bases at J, with 8 bases between the two ends.

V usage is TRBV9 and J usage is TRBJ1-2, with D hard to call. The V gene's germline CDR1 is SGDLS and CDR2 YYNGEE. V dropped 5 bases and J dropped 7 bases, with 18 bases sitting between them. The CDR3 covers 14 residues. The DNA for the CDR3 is TGTGCCAGCAGTAAAAGAACGGAATCTAGTGGCTACACCTTC. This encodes CASSKRTESSGYTF. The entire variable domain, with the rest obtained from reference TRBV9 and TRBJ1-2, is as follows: DSGVTQTPKHLITATGQRVTLRCSPRSGDLSVYWYQQSLDQGLQFLIQYYNGEERAKGNILERFSAQQFPDLHSELNLSSLELGDSALYFCASSKRTESSGYTFGSGTRLTVV.

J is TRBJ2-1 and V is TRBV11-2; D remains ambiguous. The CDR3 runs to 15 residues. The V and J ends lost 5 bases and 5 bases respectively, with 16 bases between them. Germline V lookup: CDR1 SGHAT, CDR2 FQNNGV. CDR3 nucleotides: TGTGCCAGCAGCCTCGGTAGGCTAGAGGACAATGAGCAGTTCTTC. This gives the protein CASSLGRLEDNEQFF.

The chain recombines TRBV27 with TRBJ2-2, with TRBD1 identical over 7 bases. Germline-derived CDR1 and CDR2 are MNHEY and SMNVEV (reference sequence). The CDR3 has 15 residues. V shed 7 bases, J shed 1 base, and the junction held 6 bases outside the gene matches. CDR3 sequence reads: CASTSGGLNTGELFF. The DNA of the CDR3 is TGTGCCAGCACATCAGGGGGATTGAACACCGGGGAGCTGTTTTTT.